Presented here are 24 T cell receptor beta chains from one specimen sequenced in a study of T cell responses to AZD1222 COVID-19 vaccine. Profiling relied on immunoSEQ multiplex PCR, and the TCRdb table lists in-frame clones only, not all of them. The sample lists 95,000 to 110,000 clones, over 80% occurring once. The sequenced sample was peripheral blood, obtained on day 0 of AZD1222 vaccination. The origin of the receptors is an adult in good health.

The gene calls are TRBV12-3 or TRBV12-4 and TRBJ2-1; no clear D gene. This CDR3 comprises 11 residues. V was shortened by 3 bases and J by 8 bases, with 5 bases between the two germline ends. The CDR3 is CASSFWDEQFF. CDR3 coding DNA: TGTGCCAGCAGTTTCTGGGATGAGCAGTTCTTC.

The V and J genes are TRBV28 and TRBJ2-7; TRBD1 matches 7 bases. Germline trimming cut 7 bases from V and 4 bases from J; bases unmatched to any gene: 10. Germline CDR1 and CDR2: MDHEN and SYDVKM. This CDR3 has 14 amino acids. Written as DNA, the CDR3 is TGTGCCAGCAACCTCGGGACAGTCCCTTACGAGCAGTACTTC. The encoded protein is CASNLGTVPYEQYF.

The CDR3, as DNA: TGTGCCAGCTCACCAGACAGGGGGCTGTACGAGCAGTACTTC. Encoded protein: CASSPDRGLYEQYF. This chain joins TRBV18 and TRBJ2-7; TRBD1 agrees at 10 bases. V trimming: 2 bases; J trimming: 4 bases; junction bases outside the gene matches: 2. From germline, CDR1 is KGHSH and CDR2 LQKENI. This CDR3 has 14 amino acids.

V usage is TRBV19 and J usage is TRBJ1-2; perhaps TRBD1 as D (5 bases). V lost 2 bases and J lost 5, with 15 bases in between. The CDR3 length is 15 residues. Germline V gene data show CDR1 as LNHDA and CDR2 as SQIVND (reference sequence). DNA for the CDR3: TGTGCCAGTAGTATATCCTCAGGGTCGTCGTATGGCTACACCTTC. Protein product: CASSISSGSSYGYTF.

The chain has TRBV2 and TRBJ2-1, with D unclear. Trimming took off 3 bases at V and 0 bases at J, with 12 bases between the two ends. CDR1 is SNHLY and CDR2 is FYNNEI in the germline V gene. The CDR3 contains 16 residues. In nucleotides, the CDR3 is TGTGCCAGCAGTGACAGAGGTGGGAACTCCTACAATGAGCAGTTCTTC. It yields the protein CASSDRGGNSYNEQFF.

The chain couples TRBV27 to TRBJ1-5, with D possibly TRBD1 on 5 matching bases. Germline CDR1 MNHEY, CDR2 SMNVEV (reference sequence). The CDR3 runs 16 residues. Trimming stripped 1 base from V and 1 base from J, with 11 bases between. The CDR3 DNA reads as TGTGCCAGCAGTTTATTTTCGGGGGTAAGCAATCAGCCCCAGCATTTT. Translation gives CASSLFSGVSNQPQHF.

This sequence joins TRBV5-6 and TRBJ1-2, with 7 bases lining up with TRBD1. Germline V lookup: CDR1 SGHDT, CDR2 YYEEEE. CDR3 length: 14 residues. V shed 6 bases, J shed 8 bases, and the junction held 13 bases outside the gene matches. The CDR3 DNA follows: TGTGCCAGCACCACGCGGGACAGTTTTAGGGGCTACACCTTC. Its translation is CASTTRDSFRGYTF.

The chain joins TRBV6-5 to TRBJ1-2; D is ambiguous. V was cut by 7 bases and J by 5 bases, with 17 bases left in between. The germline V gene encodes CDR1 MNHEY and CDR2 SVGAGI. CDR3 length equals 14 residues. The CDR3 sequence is CASTPSTLFYGYTF. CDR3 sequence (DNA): TGTGCCAGCACCCCGAGTACCTTATTTTATGGCTACACCTTC.

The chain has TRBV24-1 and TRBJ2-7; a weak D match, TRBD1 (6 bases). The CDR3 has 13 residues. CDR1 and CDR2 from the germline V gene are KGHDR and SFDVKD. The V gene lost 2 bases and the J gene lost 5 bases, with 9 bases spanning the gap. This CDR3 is CATSDSGHDEQYF. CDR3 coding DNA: TGTGCCACCAGTGATTCGGGACACGACGAGCAGTACTTC.

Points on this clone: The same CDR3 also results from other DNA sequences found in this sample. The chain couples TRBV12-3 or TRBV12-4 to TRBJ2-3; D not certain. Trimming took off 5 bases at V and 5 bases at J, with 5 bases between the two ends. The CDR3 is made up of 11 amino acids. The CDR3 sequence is CASSLQDTQYF. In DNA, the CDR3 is TGTGCCAGCAGTCTTCAAGATACGCAGTATTTT.

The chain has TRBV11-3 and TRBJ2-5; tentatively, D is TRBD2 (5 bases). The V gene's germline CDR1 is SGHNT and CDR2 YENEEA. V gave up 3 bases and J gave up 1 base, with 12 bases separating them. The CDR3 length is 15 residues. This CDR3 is CASSLGSAVQETQYF. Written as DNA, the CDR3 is TGTGCCAGCAGCTTGGGTAGCGCAGTCCAAGAGACCCAGTACTTC.

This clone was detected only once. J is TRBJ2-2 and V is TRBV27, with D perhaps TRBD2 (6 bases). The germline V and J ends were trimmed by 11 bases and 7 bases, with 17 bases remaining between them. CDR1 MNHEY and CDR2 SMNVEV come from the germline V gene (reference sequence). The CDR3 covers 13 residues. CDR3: CAAKRGNIGELFF. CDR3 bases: TGTGCCGCTAAACGGGGGAATATCGGGGAGCTGTTTTTT.

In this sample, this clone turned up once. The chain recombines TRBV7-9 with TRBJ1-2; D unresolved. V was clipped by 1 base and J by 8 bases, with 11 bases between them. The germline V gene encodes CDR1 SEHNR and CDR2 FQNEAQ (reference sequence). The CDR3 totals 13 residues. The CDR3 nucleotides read TGTGCCAGCAGCTTAGAGGCGGGTCGAGGCTACACCTTC. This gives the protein CASSLEAGRGYTF.

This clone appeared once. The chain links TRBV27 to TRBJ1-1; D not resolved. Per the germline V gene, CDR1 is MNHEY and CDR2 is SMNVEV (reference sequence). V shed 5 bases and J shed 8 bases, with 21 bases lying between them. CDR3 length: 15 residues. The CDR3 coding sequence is TGTGCCAGCAGTCCGGCCGACCGACGAACCCTAGAAGCTTTCTTT. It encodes CASSPADRRTLEAFF.

The CDR3, as DNA: TGTGCCAGTAGTACGCGACCAATGGAGACCCAGTACTTC. It yields the protein CASSTRPMETQYF. J is TRBJ2-5 and V is TRBV19; D is ambiguous. This CDR3 has 13 residues. The germline V gene encodes CDR1 LNHDA and CDR2 SQIVND (reference sequence). V shed 4 bases and J shed 5 bases, with 11 bases lying between them.

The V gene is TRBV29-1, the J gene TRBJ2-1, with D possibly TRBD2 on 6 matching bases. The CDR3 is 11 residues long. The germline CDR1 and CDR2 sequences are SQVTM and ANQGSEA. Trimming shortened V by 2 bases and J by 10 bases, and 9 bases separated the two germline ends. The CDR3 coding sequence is TGCAGCGTTGAACCCGCGGGGGAGCAGTTCTTC. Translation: CSVEPAGEQFF.

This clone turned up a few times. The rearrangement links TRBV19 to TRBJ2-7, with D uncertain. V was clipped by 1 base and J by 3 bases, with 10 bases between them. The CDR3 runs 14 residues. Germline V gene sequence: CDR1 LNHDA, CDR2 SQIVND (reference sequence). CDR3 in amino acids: CASSIGSGDYEQYF. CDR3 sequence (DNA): TGTGCCAGTAGTATAGGTTCAGGAGACTACGAGCAGTACTTC. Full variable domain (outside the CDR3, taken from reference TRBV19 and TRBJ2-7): DGGITQSPKYLFRKEGQNVTLSCEQNLNHDAMYWYRQDPGQGLRLIYYSQIVNDFQKGDIAEGYSVSREKKESFPLTVTSAQKNPTAFYLCASSIGSGDYEQYFGPGTRLTVT.

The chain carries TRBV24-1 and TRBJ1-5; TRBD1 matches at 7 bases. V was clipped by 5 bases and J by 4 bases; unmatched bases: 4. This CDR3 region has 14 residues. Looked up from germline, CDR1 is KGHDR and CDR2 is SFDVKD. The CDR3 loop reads CATSASQGNQPQHF. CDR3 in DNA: TGTGCCACCAGTGCCTCACAGGGGAATCAGCCCCAGCATTTT.

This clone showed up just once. DNA of the CDR3: TGTGCCAGCAATTCAGGGGGCTTCGCAGATACGCAGTATTTT. Translating it yields CASNSGGFADTQYF. The chain couples TRBV28 to TRBJ2-3, with 8 bases aligning to TRBD1. CDR3 length equals 14 residues. In germline, CDR1 is MDHEN, CDR2 SYDVKM. J lost 4 bases, V lost 7 bases, and 7 bases had no gene match.

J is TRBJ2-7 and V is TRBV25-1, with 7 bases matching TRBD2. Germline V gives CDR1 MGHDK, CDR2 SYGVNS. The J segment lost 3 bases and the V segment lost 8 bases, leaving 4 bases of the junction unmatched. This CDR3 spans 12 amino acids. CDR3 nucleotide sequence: TGTGCCAGCCTGGGGGGGAGCTACGAGCAGTACTTC. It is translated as CASLGGSYEQYF.

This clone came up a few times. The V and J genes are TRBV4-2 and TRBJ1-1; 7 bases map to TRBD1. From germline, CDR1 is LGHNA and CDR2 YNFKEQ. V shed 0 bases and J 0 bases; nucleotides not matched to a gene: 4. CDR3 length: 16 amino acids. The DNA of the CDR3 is TGTGCCAGCAGCCAAGAGGGGACAGTAATGAACACTGAAGCTTTCTTT. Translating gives CASSQEGTVMNTEAFF.

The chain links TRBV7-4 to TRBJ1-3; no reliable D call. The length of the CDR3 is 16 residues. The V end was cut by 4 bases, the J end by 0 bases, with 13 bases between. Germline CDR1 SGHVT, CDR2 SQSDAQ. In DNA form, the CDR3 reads TGTGCCAGCAGCTCCTGGACCGAGAGCTCTGGAAACACCATATATTTT. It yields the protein CASSSWTESSGNTIYF.

The DNA for the CDR3 is TGTGCCAGCATAGCGGTTCTGAACACTGAAGCTTTCTTT. It codes for CASIAVLNTEAFF. J is TRBJ1-1 and V is TRBV28, with no clear D. Germline V gene lookup returns CDR1 MDHEN and CDR2 SYDVKM. Trimming cost V 7 bases and J 0 bases, with 9 bases left between them. The CDR3 runs to 13 residues.

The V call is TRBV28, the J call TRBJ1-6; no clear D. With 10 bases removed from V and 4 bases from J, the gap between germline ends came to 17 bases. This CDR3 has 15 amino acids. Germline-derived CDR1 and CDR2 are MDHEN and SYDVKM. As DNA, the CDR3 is TGTGCCACCTTCGGATTGGGCCCGTATAATTCACCCCTCCACTTT. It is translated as CATFGLGPYNSPLHF.